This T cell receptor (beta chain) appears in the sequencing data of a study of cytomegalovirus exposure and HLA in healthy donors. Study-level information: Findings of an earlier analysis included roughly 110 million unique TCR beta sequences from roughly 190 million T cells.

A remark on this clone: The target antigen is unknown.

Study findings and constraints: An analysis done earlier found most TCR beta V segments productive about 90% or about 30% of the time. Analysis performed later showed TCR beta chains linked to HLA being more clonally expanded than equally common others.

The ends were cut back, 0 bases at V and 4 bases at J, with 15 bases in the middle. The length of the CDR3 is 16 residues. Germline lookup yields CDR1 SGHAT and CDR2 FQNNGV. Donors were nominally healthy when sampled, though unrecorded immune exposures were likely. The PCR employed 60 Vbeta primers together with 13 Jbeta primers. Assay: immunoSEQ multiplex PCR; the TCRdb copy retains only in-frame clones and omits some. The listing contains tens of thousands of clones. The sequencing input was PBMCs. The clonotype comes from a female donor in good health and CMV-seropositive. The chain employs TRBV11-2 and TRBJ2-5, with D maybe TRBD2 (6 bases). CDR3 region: CASSLDQGQGGETQYF. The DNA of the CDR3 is TGTGCCAGCAGCTTAGATCAGGGTCAGGGAGGAGAGACCCAGTACTTC.